This entry features one T cell receptor (beta chain) sequence. In the authors' workflow: The assay estimated nucleated cells by amplifying reference gene primers. Clones were read by immunoSEQ multiplex PCR, and TCRdb kept only the in-frame ones, dropping some. The DNA gave D and trimming, while V, J and clone size come from that table. The sample holds some 74,000 clones; around 86% are singletons and the top ten take about 7%. The data were taken from a study of blood T cell repertoires in COVID-19. Study overall: Some COVID-19 samples were acute and others convalescent; all came from the United States, Italy and Spain. Nucleic acid was either cDNA or gDNA, and it came from T cells, B-cell-depleted T cells, or PBMCs.

The CDR3 has 15 residues. J lost 1 base, V lost 3 bases, and 2 bases had no gene match. Germline V CDR1 and CDR2: LNHNV, YYDKDF (reference sequence). The material sequenced was peripheral blood. V is TRBV15 and J is TRBJ2-3; 9 bases are a match to TRBD1. The TCR was taken from a man aged 50 to 60 with active COVID-19. The CDR3 DNA follows: TGTGCCACCAGCAGGCGACAGGGGGGCACAGATACGCAGTATTTT. It codes for CATSRRQGGTDTQYF.